These 13 T cell receptor beta chains were sequenced from one sample in a study of cytomegalovirus exposure and HLA in healthy donors. Generated by immunoSEQ multiplex PCR, the TCRdb table keeps only in-frame clones and is missing some. This sample has over 100,000 clones, with about 88% found just once. Sequenced input: PBMCs. All receptors come from a woman under 30 in good health and CMV-seronegative.

A word on this clone: A much more abundant neighbour one base away suggests this may be a read error. The genes are TRBV4-1 and TRBJ2-7; 11 bases map to TRBD1. Looked up from germline, CDR1 is MGHRA and CDR2 is YSYEKL. J lost 3 bases, V lost 1 base, and 5 bases had no gene match. CDR3 size: 16 residues. The CDR3 DNA reads TGCGCCAGCAGCCAAGTCGGACAGGGGGCTAACTACGAGCAGTACTTC. Translation: CASSQVGQGANYEQYF.

The rearrangement uses TRBV4-1 and TRBJ2-3, with 8 bases matching TRBD2. Germline values: CDR1 MGHRA, CDR2 YSYEKL. The CDR3 spans 18 residues. Trimming at V came to 1 base and at J to 1 base, leaving 10 bases not matched to a gene. As DNA, the CDR3 is TGCGCCAGCAGCCAAGGAAATCCGGCCGGGGGGGGCACAGATACGCAGTATTTT. This codes for CASSQGNPAGGGTDTQYF.

The chain recombines TRBV9 with TRBJ2-3; 9 nucleotides align to TRBD2. The CDR3 covers 15 residues. Germline values: CDR1 SGDLS, CDR2 YYNGEE. The J segment lost 2 bases and the V segment lost 4 bases, leaving 5 bases of the junction unmatched. CDR3 DNA sequence: TGTGCCAGCAGCACCTTAGCGGGGGCCACAGATACGCAGTATTTT. Its protein is CASSTLAGATDTQYF.

This sequence joins TRBV9 and TRBJ1-6; TRBD1 agrees at 7 bases. The CDR3 spans 18 residues. In germline, CDR1 is SGDLS, CDR2 YYNGEE. V shed 0 bases, J shed 11 bases, and the junction held 17 bases outside the gene matches. The CDR3 protein is CASSVATEDGTARTPLHF. For the CDR3, the DNA is TGTGCCAGCAGCGTAGCTACGGAGGACGGGACAGCAAGGACACCCCTCCACTTT. The full variable domain, in which reference TRBV9 and TRBJ1-6 provide the parts outside the CDR3, is DSGVTQTPKHLITATGQRVTLRCSPRSGDLSVYWYQQSLDQGLQFLIQYYNGEERAKGNILERFSAQQFPDLHSELNLSSLELGDSALYFCASSVATEDGTARTPLHFGNGTRLTVT.

CDR3 nucleotides: TGCGCCAGCAGAACCAGGGATCTGTGGGAGCCCCAGCATTTT. It translates to CASRTRDLWEPQHF. The chain joins TRBV10-2 to TRBJ1-5; a weak D match, TRBD1 (5 bases). The V end was cut by 6 bases, the J end by 8 bases, with 17 bases between. The CDR3 is 14 residues long. Germline-derived CDR1 and CDR2 are WSHSY and SAAADI.

This chain connects TRBV15 to TRBJ1-4, with D unresolved. This CDR3 comprises 15 residues. Germline values: CDR1 LNHNV, CDR2 YYDKDF (reference sequence). V dropped 0 bases and J dropped 7 bases, with 12 bases sitting between them. CDR3: CATSRDFGNSEKLFF. The CDR3 nucleotides read TGTGCCACCAGCAGAGATTTCGGGAATTCTGAAAAACTGTTTTTT.

As DNA, the CDR3 is TGTGCCAGCAGCCCTCTCCCTAATTTTGGAAACACCATATATTTT. This gives the protein CASSPLPNFGNTIYF. The chain couples TRBV28 to TRBJ1-3, with D unresolved. The CDR3 spans 15 residues. The germline CDR1 and CDR2 sequences are MDHEN and SYDVKM. V was shortened by 6 bases and J by 3 bases, with 15 bases between the two germline ends.

The chain has TRBV5-1 and TRBJ2-7; TRBD2 matches 9 bases. Germline loops: CDR1 SGHRS, CDR2 YFSETQ. The CDR3 is 15 amino acids. V dropped 1 base and J dropped 4; count of bases not matched to a gene: 6. This chain's CDR3 is CASSLYGGGAYEQYF. The CDR3 DNA sequence: TGCGCCAGCAGCTTGTATGGCGGGGGGGCTTACGAGCAGTACTTC.

This clone came up a few times. The V gene is TRBV2, the J gene TRBJ2-5, with 9 bases lining up with TRBD1. J was trimmed by 5 bases and V by 10 bases; bases with no gene match: 5. Per germline, CDR1 SNHLY and CDR2 FYNNEI. The CDR3 spans 12 residues. CDR3 in amino acids: CANRGQGETQYF. The CDR3 DNA reads TGTGCCAATCGAGGACAGGGGGAGACCCAGTACTTC.

The chain combines TRBV7-3 with TRBJ2-7; 8 bases are a match to TRBD2. J was trimmed by 12 bases and V by 2 bases; bases with no gene match: 12. The CDR3 totals 14 residues. Germline values: CDR1 SGHTA, CDR2 FQGTGA. CDR3 DNA: TGTGCCAGCAGCTTAGACCCCCAGACTAGCGAATTGTACTTC. The encoded protein is CASSLDPQTSELYF.

This chain links TRBV18 with TRBJ1-5; TRBD1 aligns across 8 bases. Germline V gene data show CDR1 as KGHSH and CDR2 as LQKENI. This CDR3 has 16 residues. The V gene end was trimmed by 6 bases and the J gene end by 4 bases; junction bases not matched to a gene: 11. The CDR3 sequence is CASSQSGTGRNQPQHF. The CDR3 DNA sequence: TGTGCCAGCTCCCAATCAGGGACAGGTCGAAATCAGCCCCAGCATTTT. Using reference TRBV18 and TRBJ1-5 for the parts outside the CDR3, the full variable domain is NAGVMQNPRHLVRRRGQEARLRCSPMKGHSHVYWYRQLPEEGLKFMVYLQKENIIDESGMPKERFSAEFPKEGPSILRIQQVVRGDSAAYFCASSQSGTGRNQPQHFGDGTRLSIL.

The V and J genes are TRBV10-3 and TRBJ1-2; 7 bases fit TRBD1. The germline gives CDR1 ENHRY, CDR2 SYGVKD. This CDR3 is 13 amino acids long. V trimming: 6 bases; J trimming: 2 bases; junction bases outside the gene matches: 3. The CDR3 is CAISLTGNYGYTF. The DNA of the CDR3 is TGTGCCATCAGCTTGACAGGGAACTATGGCTACACCTTC.

This clone was detected only once. The CDR3 spells CASSSGRAADTQYF. The DNA of the CDR3 is TGTGCCAGCAGTTCCGGCAGGGCTGCAGATACGCAGTATTTT. The V and J genes are TRBV27 and TRBJ2-3; D perhaps matches TRBD1 (5 bases). V was shortened by 4 bases and J by 4 bases, with 12 bases between the two germline ends. Germline V gene data show CDR1 as MNHEY and CDR2 as SMNVEV (reference sequence). This CDR3 is 14 amino acids long.